This entry features one T cell receptor (beta chain) sequence. The record originates from a study of blood T cell repertoires in COVID-19. Study-wide context: Material from acute and convalescent COVID-19 was sourced from the United States, Italy and Spain. Sources were T cells, B-cell-depleted T cells, or PBMCs; the material itself was cDNA or gDNA.

In the original workflow: It was from reference gene primer amplification that nucleated cell counts were estimated. Profiling relied on immunoSEQ multiplex PCR, and the TCRdb table lists in-frame clones only, not all of them. That table supplies the V and J calls and clone size; D and trimming were determined from the DNA. The data hold about 30,000 clones, with roughly 89% observed a single time. This CDR3 has 18 amino acids. V was cut by 1 base and J by 0 bases, with 15 bases left in between. Germline V gives CDR1 SGHNT, CDR2 YENEEA. Material: peripheral blood. This TCR was recovered from a man older than 75 with acute or convalescent COVID-19. The chain uses TRBV11-3 and TRBJ2-2; D call uncertain. The CDR3 sequence is CASSLVSVRSANTGELFF. The CDR3 DNA reads TGTGCCAGCAGCTTAGTTTCCGTCAGGTCAGCGAACACCGGGGAGCTGTTTTTT. Complete variable domain (other parts from reference TRBV11-3 and TRBJ2-2): EAGVVQSPRYKIIEKKQPVAFWCNPISGHNTLYWYLQNLGQGPELLIRYENEEAVDDSQLPKDRFSAERLKGVDSTLKIQPAELGDSAVYLCASSLVSVRSANTGELFFGEGSRLTVL.